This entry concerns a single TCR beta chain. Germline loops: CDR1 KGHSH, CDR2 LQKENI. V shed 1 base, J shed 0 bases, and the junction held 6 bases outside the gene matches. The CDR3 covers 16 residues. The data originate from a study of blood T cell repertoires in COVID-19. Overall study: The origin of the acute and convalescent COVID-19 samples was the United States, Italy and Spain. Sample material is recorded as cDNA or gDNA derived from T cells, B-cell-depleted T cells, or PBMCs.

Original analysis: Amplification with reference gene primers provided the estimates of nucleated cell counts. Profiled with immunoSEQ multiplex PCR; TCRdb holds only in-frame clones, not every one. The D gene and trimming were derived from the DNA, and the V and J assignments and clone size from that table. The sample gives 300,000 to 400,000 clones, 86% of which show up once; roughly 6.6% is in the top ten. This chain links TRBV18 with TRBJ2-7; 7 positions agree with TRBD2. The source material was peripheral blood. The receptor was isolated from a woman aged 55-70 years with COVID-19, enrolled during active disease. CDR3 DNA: TGTGCCAGCTCACCACGGGCGGGGGTTATCTCCTACGAGCAGTACTTC. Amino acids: CASSPRAGVISYEQYF.